This TCR beta chain was retrieved from a study of beta chain features in type 1 diabetes. General study findings and limits: Among patients with Type 1 diabetes, TCRB CDR3s were moderately but significantly shorter in every one of the four CD4+ subsets.

Isolated RNA was reverse transcribed in full, so expressed TCRB transcripts were sequenced. TCRdb's table, derived via immunoSEQ multiplex PCR, lists solely in-frame clones and lacks some. The sample includes more than 300,000 clones, roughly an eighth of them seen just once. In this sample, this clone turned up a few times. As yet, its antigen is unknown. Input material: naive CD4+ T cells from blood. The sequence was obtained from a woman under 30 with type 1 diabetes.

Here the CDR3 reads CASSQAGAQGSNQPQHF. CDR3 DNA sequence: TGCGCCAGCAGCCAAGCTGGGGCCCAGGGTAGCAATCAGCCCCAGCATTTT. The chain employs TRBV4-1 and TRBJ1-5; tentative D call: TRBD1 (5 bases). The CDR3 is made up of 17 amino acids. The germline CDR1 and CDR2 sequences are MGHRA and YSYEKL. The V end lost 1 base, the J end lost 0 bases, and 13 bases lay between the germline ends.